This T cell receptor (beta chain) was captured by sequencing in a study of cytomegalovirus exposure and HLA in healthy donors. V lost 0 bases to trimming and J lost 7 bases, with 18 bases between them. The length of the CDR3 is 16 residues. CDR1 LGHNA and CDR2 YSLEER come from the germline V gene. Notes on the study in general: In a later analysis, at a false discovery rate of 0.05, approximately 15,000 TCR beta sequences matched HLA alleles. For TCR beta chains, V- and J-gene trimming was later linked to a missense DCLRE1C variant. In a later analysis, HLA-associated beta chains showed higher expansion and lower generation probabilities than comparable chains. What TCR beta sequences reportedly achieved was accurate prediction of HLA-A and HLA-B alleles in most subjects.

As for this clone: What it binds is unknown. The sample carries other DNA sequences with the same CDR3.

PCR was performed using 60 Vbeta and 13 Jbeta primers. Using immunoSEQ multiplex PCR, the repertoire was profiled, and TCRdb retains in-frame clones only, with some absent. Here the sample spans around 75,000 clones, about 75% being singletons. The chain is built from TRBV4-3 and TRBJ1-1, with D unclear. The sequence derives from a young man in good health and CMV-seronegative. Sequencing was carried out using PBMCs. CDR3 amino acids: CASSQDLGSGRDEAFF. CDR3 DNA: TGCGCCAGCAGCCAAGATCTGGGGTCGGGGAGAGATGAAGCTTTCTTT.